The next 14 T cell receptor beta chains were all read from a single sample in a study of T cell repertoires in cytomegalovirus infection. No antigen has been assigned to these receptors. TCRdb passed the reads through MiXCR, listing each CDR3 protein once. In the table there are around 50,000 distinct CDR3 sequences, around 20% of which are singletons. This specimen consisted of CD8+ T cells from cultured PBMCs, obtained from culture after CMV antigen stimulation. The receptors shown here come from a human donor in good health (CMV status not recorded). Some clones in this sample may be carry-over from other donors' samples.

In its sample, this clonotype was seen a few times. V is TRBV6-6 and J is TRBJ2-2; D is unresolved. This CDR3 is built from 12 residues. V was shortened by 8 bases and J by 0 bases, with 4 bases between the two germline ends. The germline CDR1 and CDR2 sequences are MNHNY and SVGAGI (reference sequence). DNA of the CDR3: TGTGCCAGCGGGCCGAACACCGGGGAGCTGTTTTTT. It encodes CASGPNTGELFF.

This clonotype was detected only a few times. The CDR3 coding sequence is TGTGCCAGCAGCCCGCTAGCGGGGGGGGCCTACAATGAGCAGTTCTTC. It yields the protein CASSPLAGGAYNEQFF. The chain uses TRBV6-5 and TRBJ2-1, with TRBD2 identical over 12 bases. Germline-derived CDR1 and CDR2 are MNHEY and SVGAGI. J was trimmed by 2 bases and V by 6 bases; bases with no gene match: 5. The CDR3 covers 16 residues.

The chain links TRBV27 to TRBJ2-1; 7 positions agree with TRBD2. CDR3 size: 14 residues. V lost 2 bases, J lost 8 bases, and 6 bases stayed unmatched. Germline V lookup: CDR1 MNHEY, CDR2 SMNVEV (reference sequence). The CDR3 loop is CASSLAGEVYEQFF. CDR3 DNA sequence: TGTGCCAGCAGTTTAGCGGGAGAGGTCTATGAGCAGTTCTTC.

This clonotype was seen a few times. For the CDR3, the DNA is TGTGCCAGCAGTTTAGGAGGGCATCAGCCCCAGCATTTT. This translates into CASSLGGHQPQHF. The rearrangement uses TRBV27 and TRBJ1-5; D is ambiguous. Germline CDR1 is MNHEY and CDR2 is SMNVEV (reference sequence). Trimming pared 2 bases from V and 5 bases from J, leaving 7 bases between. This CDR3 has 13 amino acids.

This clonotype was observed a few times. The J gene is TRBJ2-1, the V gene TRBV24-1, with 11 bases matching TRBD2. Looked up from germline, CDR1 is KGHDR and CDR2 is SFDVKD. This CDR3 is 16 amino acids long. Trimming removed 5 bases from V and 0 bases from J; junction bases left unmatched: 2. DNA for the CDR3: TGTGCCACCAGTGCTAGCGGGGGGAGCTCCTACAATGAGCAGTTCTTC. It encodes CATSASGGSSYNEQFF.

The gene calls are TRBV7-8 and TRBJ1-2; TRBD1 aligns across 8 bases. Germline CDR1 is SGHVS and CDR2 is FQNEAQ. The J segment lost 4 bases and the V segment lost 8 bases, leaving 12 bases of the junction unmatched. The CDR3 loop spans 15 amino acids. The CDR3 loop reads CASGRQGHPGYGYTF. In nucleotides, the CDR3 is TGTGCCAGCGGGAGACAGGGGCATCCGGGCTATGGCTACACCTTC.

This clonotype was observed a handful of times. This chain joins TRBV7-2 and TRBJ1-1; a possible D gene is TRBD1 (5 bases). CDR3 length: 13 residues. The germline V gene has CDR1 SGHTA and CDR2 FQGNSA. Trimming cost V 3 bases and J 4 bases, with 9 bases left between them. The CDR3 bases are TGTGCCAGCAGCTTGAGGGGATTCACTGAAGCTTTCTTT. This gives the protein CASSLRGFTEAFF.

The V call is TRBV6-1, the J call TRBJ2-3; 7 positions agree with TRBD1. The CDR3 covers 15 residues. V shed 3 bases and J 4 bases; nucleotides not matched to a gene: 7. Per the germline V gene, CDR1 is MNHNS and CDR2 is SASEGT. CDR3 coding DNA: TGTGCCAGCAGTGACCAACACAGGGGTTCAGATACGCAGTATTTT. As protein: CASSDQHRGSDTQYF.

The CDR3 region is CASSYGHEQYF. CDR3 bases: TGTGCCAGCAGTTACGGACACGAGCAGTACTTC. The J gene is TRBJ2-7, the V gene TRBV27; D is ambiguous. The CDR3 is made up of 11 amino acids. Germline V gives CDR1 MNHEY, CDR2 SMNVEV (reference sequence). V was trimmed by 4 bases and J by 5 bases, leaving 6 bases between them.

The rearrangement uses TRBV28 and TRBJ2-2, with D unresolved. The CDR3 spans 11 residues. Trimming took 5 bases from V and 7 from J, leaving 5 bases between them. In germline, CDR1 is MDHEN, CDR2 SYDVKM. As DNA, the CDR3 is TGTGCCAGCAGTGACATCGGGGAGCTGTTTTTT. This sequence encodes CASSDIGELFF.

The chain has TRBV24-1 and TRBJ2-2; 8 bases map to TRBD1. Germline trimming cut 7 bases from V and 3 bases from J; bases unmatched to any gene: 3. The CDR3 covers 14 residues. CDR1 and CDR2 (germline): KGHDR, SFDVKD. The CDR3 DNA reads as TGTGCCACCAGCCAACAGGGGGACACCGGGGAGCTGTTTTTT. Protein product: CATSQQGDTGELFF.

The table lists this clonotype with a few counts. This chain joins TRBV5-6 and TRBJ2-1, with unresolved D. Germline-derived CDR1 and CDR2 are SGHDT and YYEEEE. Trimming pared 6 bases from V and 0 bases from J, leaving 13 bases between. The CDR3 has 15 residues. CDR3 nucleotide sequence: TGTGCCAGCACCCTCGAATCAGTCTCCTACAATGAGCAGTTCTTC. Translated, it gives CASTLESVSYNEQFF.

This clonotype was seen a few times. The CDR3 DNA reads as TGCAGTGCTAGAGACCCAGCGGGGGACCTCAATGAGCAGTTCTTC. Protein sequence: CSARDPAGDLNEQFF. The V and J genes are TRBV20-1 and TRBJ2-1, with 8 bases lining up with TRBD2. This CDR3 spans 15 amino acids. Germline-derived CDR1 and CDR2 are DFQATT and SNEGSKA (reference sequence). Losses at the gene ends were 0 bases for V and 6 bases for J; bases not matched to a gene: 7.

This clonotype was seen more than once but under ten times. The genes are TRBV19 and TRBJ2-7, with 12 bases matching TRBD2. The CDR3 is 16 amino acids. V gave up 5 bases and J gave up 1 base; unmatched junction bases: 6. CDR1 is LNHDA and CDR2 is SQIVND in the germline V gene (reference sequence). The CDR3 DNA follows: TGTGCCAGTAGTCCCGGACTAGCGGGGAGTTCCTACGAGCAGTACTTC. It translates to CASSPGLAGSSYEQYF.